This record looks at one T cell receptor beta chain sequence and its context. This CDR3 contains 14 residues. V lost 2 bases and J 0 bases, leaving 5 bases between the germline ends. Germline lookup yields CDR1 MNHEY and CDR2 SVGAGI. This table comes from immunoSEQ multiplex PCR, and its TCRdb copy is limited to in-frame clones, with some not included. The table includes 65,000 to 80,000 clones, around 80% detected once. This sample is part of a study of PD-L1 blockade in urothelial cancer. The sequenced sample was PBMCs, obtained around atezolizumab (anti-PD-L1) treatment. The chain combines TRBV6-5 with TRBJ2-1; unclear D gene. The TCR sequence derives from a man aged 65-85 years with urothelial cancer. The CDR3 spells CASSYAGSYNEQFF. In nucleotides, the CDR3 is TGTGCCAGCAGTTACGCCGGCTCCTACAATGAGCAGTTCTTC.